The 24 T cell receptor beta chains listed next were all sequenced from one sample in a study of cytomegalovirus exposure and HLA in healthy donors. Primers included in the PCR were 60 Vbeta and 13 Jbeta primers. Profiling relied on immunoSEQ multiplex PCR, and the TCRdb table lists in-frame clones only, not all of them. The table lists roughly 200,000 clones, around 89% of them singletons. Sequenced material: PBMCs. The receptors derive from a woman between 18 and 30 years old in good health and CMV-seronegative.

This sequence joins TRBV2 and TRBJ2-1, with 11 bases that match TRBD2. The length of the CDR3 is 19 residues. J gave up 0 bases and V 7 bases, and 14 bases lay outside the gene matches. The V gene's germline CDR1 is SNHLY and CDR2 FYNNEI. CDR3 protein: CASNLDSLGLAGSYNEQFF. CDR3 nucleotides: TGTGCCAGCAACTTAGACAGCCTAGGACTAGCGGGCTCCTACAATGAGCAGTTCTTC.

V usage is TRBV30 and J usage is TRBJ2-7, with 15 bases fitting TRBD2. The CDR3 length is 17 residues. J lost 4 bases, V lost 5 bases, and 12 bases had no gene match. Germline V gene data show CDR1 as GTSNPN and CDR2 as SVGIG (reference sequence). The CDR3 sequence: CAWGPTGTSGRRYEQYF. CDR3 DNA sequence: TGTGCCTGGGGACCCACCGGGACTAGCGGGAGGCGGTACGAGCAGTACTTC.

The rearrangement joins TRBV19 to TRBJ2-3; TRBD2 matches 8 bases. The junction had 8 bases not matched to a gene; V was cut back by 3 bases and J by 3 bases. The CDR3 totals 16 residues. Germline CDR1 is LNHDA and CDR2 is SQIVND (reference sequence). CDR3 nucleotide sequence: TGTGCCAGTAGTATTTTGGCGGGGGGCAGAACAGATACGCAGTATTTT. Amino acid sequence: CASSILAGGRTDTQYF.

This chain joins TRBV5-4 and TRBJ2-5; TRBD1 agrees at 9 bases. The CDR3 sequence is 15 residues long. Germline lookup yields CDR1 SGHNT and CDR2 YYREEE (reference sequence). Losses at the gene ends were 4 bases for V and 5 bases for J; bases not matched to a gene: 9. The CDR3 coding sequence is TGTGCCAGCAGCACTTGGACAGGGGATCGGGAGACCCAGTACTTC. Its translation is CASSTWTGDRETQYF. Using reference TRBV5-4 and TRBJ2-5 for the parts outside the CDR3, the full variable domain is ETGVTQSPTHLIKTRGQQVTLRCSSQSGHNTVSWYQQALGQGPQFIFQYYREEENGRGNFPPRFSGLQFPNYSSELNVNALELDDSALYLCASSTWTGDRETQYFGPGTRLLVL.

The CDR3 bases are TGTGCCAGCAGCCCAGATGGGACAGGAAGGGCTGGGGCCAACGTCCTGACTTTC. Translation: CASSPDGTGRAGANVLTF. This chain joins TRBV4-2 and TRBJ2-6; 8 bases are shared with TRBD1. The ends lost 4 bases at V and 2 bases at J; junction bases unmatched: 10. Germline CDR1 LGHNA, CDR2 YNFKEQ. The CDR3 is 18 amino acids.

The chain employs TRBV15 and TRBJ2-7; 9 bases match TRBD2. Germline CDR1 is LNHNV and CDR2 is YYDKDF (reference sequence). CDR3 length: 14 amino acids. Trimming removed 7 bases from V and 2 bases from J; junction bases left unmatched: 6. The CDR3 sequence: CATTRGGRTYEQYF. For the CDR3, the DNA is TGTGCCACCACGCGGGGGGGGCGCACCTACGAGCAGTACTTC.

This clone was picked up one time. The chain combines TRBV28 with TRBJ1-1; no definite D call. Germline CDR1 reads MDHEN; CDR2 reads SYDVKM. V shed 3 bases and J shed 5 bases, with 13 bases lying between them. The CDR3 has 14 amino acids. CDR3 sequence reads: CASSFRPRGTEAFF. The CDR3 DNA follows: TGTGCCAGCAGTTTCCGCCCCAGAGGGACTGAAGCTTTCTTT.

The count of this clone is one. The rearrangement links TRBV4-2 to TRBJ2-7, with 8 bases aligning to TRBD1. V was clipped by 1 base and J by 3 bases; unmatched bases: 14. Per the germline V gene, CDR1 is LGHNA and CDR2 is YNFKEQ. The length of the CDR3 is 18 residues. As DNA, the CDR3 is TGTGCCAGCAGCCAAGGAGACAGGGGTTATACCGGAAGCTACGAGCAGTACTTC. It specifies CASSQGDRGYTGSYEQYF.

The rearrangement links TRBV29-1 to TRBJ1-1, with a possible D match to TRBD1 (6 bases). CDR1 and CDR2 from the germline V gene are SQVTM and ANQGSEA. V lost 4 bases to trimming and J lost 4 bases, with 10 bases between them. The CDR3 runs to 12 residues. CDR3 bases: TGCAGCGTTGCGGGGGGGCTCACTGAAGCTTTCTTT. It yields the protein CSVAGGLTEAFF.

The genes are TRBV5-1 and TRBJ2-3; D possibly corresponds to TRBD2 (5 bases). Germline V CDR1 and CDR2: SGHRS, YFSETQ. V was clipped by 4 bases and J by 0 bases, with 9 bases between them. CDR3 length: 14 amino acids. This CDR3 reads CASSEGISTDTQYF. DNA for the CDR3: TGCGCCAGCAGCGAGGGTATTAGCACAGATACGCAGTATTTT.

The chain joins TRBV20-1 to TRBJ2-5, with 7 bases fitting TRBD2. Unmatched junction bases numbered 7, after V lost 4 bases and J lost 14 bases. CDR1 is DFQATT, CDR2 SNEGSKA, per germline (reference sequence). The CDR3 is made up of 10 amino acids. The CDR3 DNA reads as TGCAGTGCTACTTGGACTAGGCTCTACTTC. It translates to CSATWTRLYF.

This clone came up a few times. The chain recombines TRBV4-2 with TRBJ1-2; D not certain. The CDR3 runs 14 residues. CDR1 is LGHNA, CDR2 YNFKEQ, per germline. Trimming removed 1 base from V and 5 bases from J, with 11 bases in between. The CDR3 reads CASSQGVLGYGYTF. The CDR3 nucleotides read TGTGCCAGCAGCCAAGGGGTGCTCGGGTATGGCTACACCTTC.

As concerns this clone: The junction shows a germline mismatch at one end, possibly a read error. Additional DNA sequences in this sample encode the identical CDR3. The rearrangement links TRBV2 to TRBJ1-1; D possibly corresponds to TRBD1 (5 bases). This CDR3 spans 13 amino acids. Germline V lookup: CDR1 SNHLY, CDR2 FYNNEI. CDR3: CASASGIYTEAFF. The CDR3 DNA reads TGTGCCAGCGCATCAGGGATTTACACTGAGGCTTTCTTT. The full variable domain, its missing parts supplied by reference TRBV2 and TRBJ1-1, is EPEVTQTPSHQVTQMGQEVILRCVPISNHLYFYWYRQILGQKVEFLVSFYNNEISEKSEIFDDQFSVERPDGSNFTLKIRSTKLEDSAMYFCASASGIYTEAFFGQGTRLTVV.

The sample holds one count of this clone. The chain is built from TRBV10-2 and TRBJ2-1; 9 bases are a match to TRBD2. J gave up 7 bases and V 9 bases, and 7 bases lay outside the gene matches. Per the germline V gene, CDR1 is WSHSY and CDR2 is SAAADI. The CDR3 totals 13 residues. The CDR3 bases are TGCGCCAGGGCCAGCGGGGGGAGGAATGAGCAGTTCTTC. Protein sequence: CARASGGRNEQFF.

This chain connects TRBV6-5 to TRBJ2-1, with unresolved D. Germline V gene lookup returns CDR1 MNHEY and CDR2 SVGAGI. Trimming cost V 5 bases and J 5 bases, with 16 bases left between them. This CDR3 has 15 amino acids. This CDR3 is CASSTDFADHNEQFF. The CDR3 nucleotides are TGTGCCAGCAGTACTGATTTCGCTGATCACAATGAGCAGTTCTTC.

The DNA for the CDR3 is TGTGCCAGCAGTGGGGCCGGGACAGGGCAATACGAGCAGTACTTC. It is translated as CASSGAGTGQYEQYF. The genes are TRBV25-1 and TRBJ2-7; 9 bases fit TRBD1. Unmatched junction bases numbered 8, after V lost 4 bases and J lost 4 bases. The germline V gene has CDR1 MGHDK and CDR2 SYGVNS. The CDR3 is made up of 15 amino acids.

The chain combines TRBV9 with TRBJ2-2; 10 nucleotides agree with TRBD1. After removal of 2 bases from V and 1 base from J, the junction contained 8 bases not matched to a gene. The CDR3 has 18 amino acids. The germline gives CDR1 SGDLS, CDR2 YYNGEE. CDR3 in amino acids: CASSVRTGGTVNTGELFF. For the CDR3, the DNA is TGTGCCAGCAGCGTTCGGACAGGGGGTACAGTGAACACCGGGGAGCTGTTTTTT.

This chain links TRBV4-1 with TRBJ2-1, with 11 bases matching TRBD2. CDR3 length: 15 residues. The J segment lost 10 bases and the V segment lost 4 bases, leaving 9 bases of the junction unmatched. CDR1 is MGHRA, CDR2 YSYEKL, per germline. The CDR3 region has the DNA TGCGCCAGCAGCCCTTCTAGCGGGAGGCCACGGGAGCAGTTCTTC. Amino acids: CASSPSSGRPREQFF.

The chain links TRBV6-6 to TRBJ2-7; D is possibly TRBD2 (6 bases). Trimming shortened V by 0 bases and J by 3 bases, and 15 bases separated the two germline ends. Germline V gives CDR1 MNHNY, CDR2 SVGAGI (reference sequence). The CDR3 runs 16 residues. The chain's CDR3 is CASSYSSGGGGYEQYF. CDR3 sequence (DNA): TGTGCCAGCAGTTACTCGAGCGGTGGGGGAGGCTACGAGCAGTACTTC.

The chain carries TRBV11-2 and TRBJ2-7; D possibly corresponds to TRBD2 (5 bases). There are 13 residues in the CDR3. The germline gives CDR1 SGHAT, CDR2 FQNNGV. Trimming stripped 3 bases from V and 2 bases from J, with 8 bases between. DNA for the CDR3: TGTGCCAGCAGCTTCGGAGGAGCCTACGAGCAGTACTTC. It is translated as CASSFGGAYEQYF.

The genes are TRBV2 and TRBJ1-5, with 7 bases matching TRBD1. V was clipped by 10 bases and J by 3 bases; unmatched bases: 12. Germline CDR1 SNHLY, CDR2 FYNNEI. This CDR3 contains 15 residues. This CDR3 reads CATRIGTELNQPQHF. The CDR3, as DNA: TGTGCCACCCGTATTGGGACAGAGCTCAATCAGCCCCAGCATTTT.

The CDR3 loop reads CASSPSLGQGRETQYF. As DNA, the CDR3 is TGCGCCAGCAGCCCATCTCTAGGACAGGGGAGAGAGACCCAGTACTTC. This sequence joins TRBV5-1 and TRBJ2-5; the match to TRBD1 covers 9 bases. After removal of 4 bases from V and 4 bases from J, the junction contained 11 bases not matched to a gene. The length of the CDR3 is 16 residues. Germline CDR1 is SGHRS and CDR2 is YFSETQ. Full variable domain (rest looked up from reference TRBV5-1 and TRBJ2-5): KAGVTQTPRYLIKTRGQQVTLSCSPISGHRSVSWYQQTPGQGLQFLFEYFSETQRNKGNFPGRFSGRQFSNSRSEMNVSTLELGDSALYLCASSPSLGQGRETQYFGPGTRLLVL.

The J gene is TRBJ2-1, the V gene TRBV9, with no clear D. Germline CDR1 is SGDLS and CDR2 is YYNGEE. Trimming left V 6 bases short and J 8 bases short, with 18 bases between. The CDR3 sequence is 14 residues long. The CDR3 DNA sequence: TGTGCCAGCAACGAACAGAACCTGGCCGATGAGCAGTTCTTC. Translating it yields CASNEQNLADEQFF. Looking up the rest from reference TRBV9 and TRBJ2-1 gives the full variable domain: DSGVTQTPKHLITATGQRVTLRCSPRSGDLSVYWYQQSLDQGLQFLIQYYNGEERAKGNILERFSAQQFPDLHSELNLSSLELGDSALYFCASNEQNLADEQFFGPGTRLTVL.

Here the CDR3 DNA reads TGCGCCAGCAGTGAGGCTCCCCAGGGCCCCACTGAAGCTTTCTTT. It translates to CASSEAPQGPTEAFF. This sequence joins TRBV5-1 and TRBJ1-1, with D tentatively TRBD1 (5 bases). The CDR3 spans 15 residues. From germline, CDR1 is SGHRS and CDR2 YFSETQ. The germline V and J ends were trimmed by 5 bases and 4 bases, with 18 bases remaining between them.